This note documents a single TCR beta chain sequence. These data are taken from a study of control samples from healthy donors and cancer patients. The CDR3 is made up of 16 amino acids. After removal of 0 bases from V and 6 bases from J, the junction contained 8 bases not matched to a gene. Germline CDR1 is GTSNPN and CDR2 is SVGIG (reference sequence). Sequencing was performed with immunoSEQ multiplex PCR; in TCRdb, only in-frame clones are kept and a portion is missing. There are about 140,000 clones in the sample; 75% to 95% occur only once, and roughly 3.2% lies in the top ten. The V call is TRBV30, the J call TRBJ1-6; 7 bases line up with TRBD1. This TCR came from a man aged 30-40 years in good health. Sequenced: blood. CDR3 bases: TGTGCCTGGAGTGTAGGATGGGCAGGGGGTAATTCACCCCTCCACTTT. Translated: CAWSVGWAGGNSPLHF.